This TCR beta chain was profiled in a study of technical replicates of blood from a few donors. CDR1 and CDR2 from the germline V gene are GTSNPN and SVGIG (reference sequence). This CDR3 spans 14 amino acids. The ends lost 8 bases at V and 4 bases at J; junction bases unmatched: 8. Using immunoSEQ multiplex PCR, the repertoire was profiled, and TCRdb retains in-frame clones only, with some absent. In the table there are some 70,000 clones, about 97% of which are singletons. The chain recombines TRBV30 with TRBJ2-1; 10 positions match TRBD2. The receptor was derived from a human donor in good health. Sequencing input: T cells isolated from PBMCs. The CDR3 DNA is TGTGCCGGGGATGGGACTAGCGCTTACAATGAGCAGTTCTTC. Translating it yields CAGDGTSAYNEQFF. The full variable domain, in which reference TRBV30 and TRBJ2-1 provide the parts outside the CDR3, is SQTIHQWPATLVQPVGSPLSLECTVEGTSNPNLYWYRQAAGRGLQLLFYSVGIGQISSEVPQNLSASRPQDRQFILSSKKLLLSDSGFYLCAGDGTSAYNEQFFGPGTRLTVL.